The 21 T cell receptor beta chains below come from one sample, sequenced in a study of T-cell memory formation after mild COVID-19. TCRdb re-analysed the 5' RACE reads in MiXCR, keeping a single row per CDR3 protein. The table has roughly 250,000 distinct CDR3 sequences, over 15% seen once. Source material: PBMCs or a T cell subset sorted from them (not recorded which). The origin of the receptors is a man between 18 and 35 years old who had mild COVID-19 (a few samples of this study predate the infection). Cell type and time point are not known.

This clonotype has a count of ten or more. The CDR3 DNA sequence: TGCGCCAGCAGCTTGGACGGGGAGACCCAGTACTTC. Its translation: CASSLDGETQYF. The genes are TRBV5-1 and TRBJ2-5; D gene unclear. The V gene's germline CDR1 is SGHRS and CDR2 YFSETQ. V was clipped by 0 bases and J by 5 bases, with 5 bases between them. The CDR3 runs 12 residues.

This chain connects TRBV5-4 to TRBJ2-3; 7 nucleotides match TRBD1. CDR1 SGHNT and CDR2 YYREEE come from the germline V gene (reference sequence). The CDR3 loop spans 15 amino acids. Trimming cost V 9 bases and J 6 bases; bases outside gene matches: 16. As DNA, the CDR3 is TGTGCCACCCACAGGGGCGTTCGAATTTCGGATACGCAGTATTTT. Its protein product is CATHRGVRISDTQYF.

Here the CDR3 reads CASSTDRGLVEKLFF. The CDR3, as DNA: TGTGCCAGCAGTACTGACAGGGGGCTGGTTGAAAAACTGTTTTTT. The chain couples TRBV28 to TRBJ1-4; 10 bases fit TRBD1. J lost 7 bases, V lost 5 bases, and 7 bases had no gene match. Germline V CDR1 and CDR2: MDHEN, SYDVKM. This CDR3 has 15 residues.

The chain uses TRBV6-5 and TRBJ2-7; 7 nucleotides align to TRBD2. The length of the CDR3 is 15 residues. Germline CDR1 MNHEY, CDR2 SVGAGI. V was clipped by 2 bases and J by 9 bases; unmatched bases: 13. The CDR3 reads CASSYSSWGSGTQYF. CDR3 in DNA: TGTGCCAGCAGTTACAGCTCTTGGGGCAGCGGGACGCAGTACTTC.

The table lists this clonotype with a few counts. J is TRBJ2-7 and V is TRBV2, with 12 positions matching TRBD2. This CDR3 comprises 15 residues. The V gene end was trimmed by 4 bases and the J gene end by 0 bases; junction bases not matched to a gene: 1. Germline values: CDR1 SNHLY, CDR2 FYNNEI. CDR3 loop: CASSGLAGASYEQYF. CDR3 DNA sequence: TGTGCCAGCAGTGGACTAGCGGGGGCCTCCTACGAGCAGTACTTC.

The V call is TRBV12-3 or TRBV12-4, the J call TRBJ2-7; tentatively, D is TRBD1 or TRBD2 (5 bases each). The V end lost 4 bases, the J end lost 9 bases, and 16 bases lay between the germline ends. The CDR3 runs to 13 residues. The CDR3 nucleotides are TGTGCCAGCAGTTCTTCAGACCCGGGGCCGCAGTACTTC. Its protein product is CASSSSDPGPQYF.

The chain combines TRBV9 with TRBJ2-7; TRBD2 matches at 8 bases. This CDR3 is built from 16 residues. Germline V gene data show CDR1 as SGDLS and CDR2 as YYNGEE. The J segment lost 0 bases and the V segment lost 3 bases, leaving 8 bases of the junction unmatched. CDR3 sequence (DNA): TGTGCCAGCAGCGCCGCCGGGCTAGCGGGCTCCTACGAGCAGTACTTC. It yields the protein CASSAAGLAGSYEQYF.

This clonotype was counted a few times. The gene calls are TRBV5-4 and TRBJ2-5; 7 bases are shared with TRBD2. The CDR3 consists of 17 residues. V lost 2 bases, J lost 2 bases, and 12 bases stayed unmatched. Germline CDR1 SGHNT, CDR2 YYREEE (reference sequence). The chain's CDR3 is CASSFTGRARKQETQYF. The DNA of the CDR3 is TGTGCCAGCAGCTTTACGGGGAGGGCCCGTAAACAAGAGACCCAGTACTTC.

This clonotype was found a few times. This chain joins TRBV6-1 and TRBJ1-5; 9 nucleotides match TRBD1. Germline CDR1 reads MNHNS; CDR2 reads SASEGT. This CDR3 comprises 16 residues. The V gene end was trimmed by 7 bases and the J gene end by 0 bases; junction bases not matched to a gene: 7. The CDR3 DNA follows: TGTGCCAGCACCCGGGACAGGGTTGGTAGCAATCAGCCCCAGCATTTT. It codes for CASTRDRVGSNQPQHF.

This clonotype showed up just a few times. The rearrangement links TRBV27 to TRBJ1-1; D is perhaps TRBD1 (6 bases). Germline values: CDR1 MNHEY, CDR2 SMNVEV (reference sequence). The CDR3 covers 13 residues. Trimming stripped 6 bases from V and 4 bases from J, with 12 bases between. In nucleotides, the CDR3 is TGTGCCAGCAGCGAAAACAGGGTCACTGAAGCTTTCTTT. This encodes CASSENRVTEAFF.

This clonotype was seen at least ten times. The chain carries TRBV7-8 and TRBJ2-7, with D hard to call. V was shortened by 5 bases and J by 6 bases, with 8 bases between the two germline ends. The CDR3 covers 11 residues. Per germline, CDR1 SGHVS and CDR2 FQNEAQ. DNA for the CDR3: TGTGCCAGCAGCCCCTCCATCGAGCAGTACTTC. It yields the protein CASSPSIEQYF. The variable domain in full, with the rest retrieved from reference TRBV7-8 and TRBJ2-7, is GAGVSQSPRYKVAKRGQDVALRCDPISGHVSLFWYQQALGQGPEFLTYFQNEAQLDKSGLPSDRFFAERPEGSVSTLKIQRTQQEDSAVYLCASSPSIEQYFGPGTRLTVT.

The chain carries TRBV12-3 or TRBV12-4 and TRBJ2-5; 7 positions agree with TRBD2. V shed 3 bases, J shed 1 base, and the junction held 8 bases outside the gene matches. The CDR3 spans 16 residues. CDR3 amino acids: CASSFPGGVGQETQYF. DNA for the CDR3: TGTGCCAGCAGTTTTCCGGGGGGAGTGGGCCAAGAGACCCAGTACTTC.

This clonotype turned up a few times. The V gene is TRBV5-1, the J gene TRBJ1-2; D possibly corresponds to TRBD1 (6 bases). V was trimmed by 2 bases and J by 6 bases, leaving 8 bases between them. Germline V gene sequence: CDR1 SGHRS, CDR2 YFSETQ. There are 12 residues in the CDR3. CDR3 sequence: CASSFHRDGYTF. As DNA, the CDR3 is TGCGCCAGCAGCTTTCACAGGGATGGCTACACCTTC.

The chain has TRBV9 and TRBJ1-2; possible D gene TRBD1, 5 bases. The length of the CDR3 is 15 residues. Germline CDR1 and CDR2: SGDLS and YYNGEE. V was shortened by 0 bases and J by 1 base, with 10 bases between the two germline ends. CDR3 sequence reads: CASSVEMGVNYGYTF. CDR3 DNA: TGTGCCAGCAGCGTAGAGATGGGGGTTAACTATGGCTACACCTTC.

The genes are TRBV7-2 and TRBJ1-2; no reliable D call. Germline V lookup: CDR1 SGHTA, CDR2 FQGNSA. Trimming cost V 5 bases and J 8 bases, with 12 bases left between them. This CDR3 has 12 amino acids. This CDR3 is CASSVEYGGYTF. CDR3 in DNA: TGTGCCAGCAGCGTAGAATACGGGGGCTACACCTTC.

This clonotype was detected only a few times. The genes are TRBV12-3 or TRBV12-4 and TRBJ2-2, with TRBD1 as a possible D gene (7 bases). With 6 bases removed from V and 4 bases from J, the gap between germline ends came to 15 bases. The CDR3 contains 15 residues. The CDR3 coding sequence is TGTGCCAGCAGGGGGGGACAGAGTTTCACCGGGGAGCTGTTTTTT. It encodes CASRGGQSFTGELFF.

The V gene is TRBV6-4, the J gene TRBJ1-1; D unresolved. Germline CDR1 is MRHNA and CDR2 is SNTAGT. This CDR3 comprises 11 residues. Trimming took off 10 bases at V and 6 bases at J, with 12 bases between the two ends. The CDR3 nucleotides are TGTGCCACCCCCGGGTATCCTGAAGCTTTCTTT. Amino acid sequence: CATPGYPEAFF.

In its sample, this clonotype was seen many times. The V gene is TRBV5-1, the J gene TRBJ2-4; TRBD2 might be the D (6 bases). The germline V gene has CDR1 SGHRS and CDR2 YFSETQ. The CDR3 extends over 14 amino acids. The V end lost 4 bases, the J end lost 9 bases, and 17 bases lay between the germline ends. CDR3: CASSQDWVGGIQYF. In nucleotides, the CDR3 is TGCGCCAGCAGCCAGGACTGGGTCGGGGGCATTCAGTACTTC.

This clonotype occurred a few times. The CDR3 nucleotides are TGCGCCAGCTTAGCGGGACCGAACACCGGGGAGCTGTTTTTT. It encodes CASLAGPNTGELFF. The gene calls are TRBV5-1 and TRBJ2-2, with 8 bases identical to TRBD2. After removal of 7 bases from V and 0 bases from J, the junction contained 2 bases not matched to a gene. Germline V gene sequence: CDR1 SGHRS, CDR2 YFSETQ. The CDR3 has 14 amino acids.

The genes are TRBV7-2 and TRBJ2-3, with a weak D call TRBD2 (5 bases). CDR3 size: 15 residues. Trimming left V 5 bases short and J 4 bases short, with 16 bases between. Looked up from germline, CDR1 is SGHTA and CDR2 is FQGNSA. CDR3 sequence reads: CASSQALTGADTQYF. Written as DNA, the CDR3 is TGTGCCAGCAGCCAGGCCCTGACCGGGGCAGATACGCAGTATTTT.

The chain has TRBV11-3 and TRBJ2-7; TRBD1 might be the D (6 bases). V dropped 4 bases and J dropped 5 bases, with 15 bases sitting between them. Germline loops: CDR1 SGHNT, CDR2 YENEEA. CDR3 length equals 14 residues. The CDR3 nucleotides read TGTGCCAGCAGCTCCGGACGCAGGGGAGACGAGCAGTACTTC. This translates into CASSSGRRGDEQYF.